These 10 T cell receptor beta chains were all obtained from the same sample, sequenced in a study of blood T cell repertoires in COVID-19. TCRdb's copy holds only in-frame clones and misses some; the assay was immunoSEQ multiplex PCR. The table records about 180,000 clones, about 85% of them present only once. The specimen sequenced was peripheral blood. The receptors come from a woman aged 30 to 39 with active or convalescent COVID-19.

The J gene is TRBJ2-2, the V gene TRBV5-4; 7 nucleotides align to TRBD2. The trim removed 0 bases at V and 8 bases at J, leaving 16 bases unmatched. The CDR3 is 18 residues long. The V gene's germline CDR1 is SGHNT and CDR2 YYREEE (reference sequence). In DNA, the CDR3 is TGTGCCAGCAGCTTGGTTGGCGGGAGAGGGCTGTTTTCGGGGGAGCTGTTTTTT. Encoded protein: CASSLVGGRGLFSGELFF.

This clone appeared once. The gene calls are TRBV5-1 and TRBJ1-4; D may be TRBD1 (6 bases). Trimming cost V 1 base and J 7 bases, with 14 bases left between them. CDR3 length equals 15 residues. Germline V CDR1 and CDR2: SGHRS, YFSETQ. In DNA, the CDR3 is TGCGCCAGCAGCTTGCTTGGGGGCGGTGTTGAAAAACTGTTTTTT. The encoded protein is CASSLLGGGVEKLFF.

This chain joins TRBV7-6 and TRBJ2-7; 9 nucleotides line up with TRBD1. The CDR3 runs 13 residues. V was clipped by 5 bases and J by 3 bases; unmatched bases: 2. The germline gives CDR1 SGHVS, CDR2 FNYEAQ. The CDR3 nucleotides read TGTGCCAGCAGCCCGGGACAGGGCTACGAGCAGTACTTC. This translates into CASSPGQGYEQYF.

J is TRBJ1-5 and V is TRBV19; TRBD1 matches 11 bases. This CDR3 has 16 residues. The trim removed 3 bases at V and 0 bases at J, leaving 1 base unmatched. In germline, CDR1 is LNHDA, CDR2 SQIVND (reference sequence). The CDR3 DNA reads TGTGCCAGTAGTATTGGACAGGGGGCTAGCAATCAGCCCCAGCATTTT. As protein: CASSIGQGASNQPQHF.

This clone has only one observation. This chain uses TRBV10-2 with TRBJ2-7; TRBD2 might be the D (6 bases). There are 14 residues in the CDR3. The V and J ends lost 0 bases and 3 bases respectively, with 9 bases between them. Germline CDR1 WSHSY, CDR2 SAAADI. The CDR3 is CASSESGGIYEQYF. Written as DNA, the CDR3 is TGCGCCAGCAGTGAGTCTGGGGGGATCTACGAGCAGTACTTC.

This chain joins TRBV30 and TRBJ1-2, with a possible D match to TRBD1 (5 bases). V was pared by 1 base and J by 4 bases, with 25 bases between. Germline CDR1 GTSNPN, CDR2 SVGIG (reference sequence). This CDR3 is built from 18 residues. The CDR3 DNA reads TGTGCCTGGAGTGCCCCTGGGATAGGGACTTCGAGTGTCTATGGCTACACCTTC. It is translated as CAWSAPGIGTSSVYGYTF.

This chain links TRBV19 with TRBJ2-1, with D possibly being TRBD2 (5 bases). The CDR3 contains 17 residues. Deletions cut 2 bases from V and 12 bases from J, with 26 bases between. CDR1 is LNHDA, CDR2 SQIVND, per germline (reference sequence). CDR3 in DNA: TGTGCCAGTAGTATACACCCGGGATCCTCCCAATTTAAAGGGCAGTTCTTC. It encodes CASSIHPGSSQFKGQFF.

The chain recombines TRBV27 with TRBJ1-1; TRBD1 aligns across 12 bases. The CDR3 totals 15 residues. Trimming at V came to 0 bases and at J to 5 bases, leaving 1 base not matched to a gene. Germline lookup yields CDR1 MNHEY and CDR2 SMNVEV (reference sequence). The CDR3 protein is CASSLSGQGATEAFF. CDR3 bases: TGTGCCAGCAGTTTATCGGGACAGGGGGCAACTGAAGCTTTCTTT.

V and J are TRBV14 and TRBJ2-7; TRBD1 aligns across 8 bases. The trim removed 4 bases at V and 5 bases at J, leaving 7 bases unmatched. Germline CDR1 and CDR2: SGHDN and FVKESK. This CDR3 is built from 14 residues. CDR3 coding DNA: TGTGCCAGCAGCCCGTCCCGGGACAGGAACGAGCAGTACTTC. This codes for CASSPSRDRNEQYF.

J is TRBJ2-7 and V is TRBV5-1, with 7 bases matching TRBD1. CDR1 and CDR2 (germline): SGHRS, YFSETQ. Trimming at V came to 0 bases and at J to 2 bases, leaving 11 bases not matched to a gene. The CDR3 is made up of 17 amino acids. The CDR3 DNA is TGCGCCAGCAGCTTGGAGCCTGGGACAGCTTGGACCTACGAGCAGTACTTC. Its protein is CASSLEPGTAWTYEQYF.